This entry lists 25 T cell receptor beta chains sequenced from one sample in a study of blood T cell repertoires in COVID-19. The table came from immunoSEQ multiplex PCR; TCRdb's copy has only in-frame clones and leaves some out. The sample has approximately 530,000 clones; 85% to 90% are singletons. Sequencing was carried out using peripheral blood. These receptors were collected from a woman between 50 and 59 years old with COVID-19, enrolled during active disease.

The DNA of the CDR3 is TGTGCCAGCAGCCCTACGGCAGGGGGTTTTTTAGTACAGCCCCAGCATTTT. This translates into CASSPTAGGFLVQPQHF. The gene calls are TRBV7-6 and TRBJ1-5, with 7 bases lining up with TRBD1. This CDR3 region has 17 residues. Germline CDR1 SGHVS, CDR2 FNYEAQ. V trimming: 5 bases; J trimming: 7 bases; junction bases outside the gene matches: 17.

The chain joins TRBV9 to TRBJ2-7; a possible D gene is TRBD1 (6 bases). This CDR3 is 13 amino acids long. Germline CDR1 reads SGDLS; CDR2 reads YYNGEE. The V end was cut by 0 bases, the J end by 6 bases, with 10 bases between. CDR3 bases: TGTGCCAGCAGCGTAGACAGGGTCCGCGAGCAGTACTTC. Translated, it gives CASSVDRVREQYF.

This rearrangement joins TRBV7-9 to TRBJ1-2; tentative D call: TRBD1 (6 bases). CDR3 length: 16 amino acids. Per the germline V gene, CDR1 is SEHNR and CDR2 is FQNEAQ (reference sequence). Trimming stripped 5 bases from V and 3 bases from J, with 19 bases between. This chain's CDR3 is CASSGIKGPGDYGYTF. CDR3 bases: TGTGCCAGCAGCGGGATAAAGGGTCCAGGGGACTATGGCTACACCTTC.

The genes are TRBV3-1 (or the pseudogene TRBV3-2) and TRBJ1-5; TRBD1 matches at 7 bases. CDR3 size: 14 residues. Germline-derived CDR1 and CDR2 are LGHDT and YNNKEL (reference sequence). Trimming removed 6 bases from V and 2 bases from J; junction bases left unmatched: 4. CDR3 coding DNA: TGTGCCAGCAGTGCAACAGGGGGCAATCAGCCCCAGCATTTT. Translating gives CASSATGGNQPQHF.

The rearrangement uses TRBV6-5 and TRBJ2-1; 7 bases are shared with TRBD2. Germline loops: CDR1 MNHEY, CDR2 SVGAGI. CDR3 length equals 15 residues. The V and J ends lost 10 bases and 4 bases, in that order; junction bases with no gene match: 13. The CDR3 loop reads CATLTVRERYNEQFF. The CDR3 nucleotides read TGTGCCACCCTTACCGTGCGGGAGCGTTACAATGAGCAGTTCTTC.

This CDR3 reads CSVVGDANYGYTF. For the CDR3, the DNA is TGCAGCGTTGTTGGAGACGCTAACTATGGCTACACCTTC. This chain connects TRBV29-1 to TRBJ1-2; D remains ambiguous. Germline CDR1 SQVTM, CDR2 ANQGSEA. Trimming shortened V by 4 bases and J by 0 bases, and 9 bases separated the two germline ends. CDR3 length: 13 amino acids.

The CDR3, as DNA: TGTGCCAGCAGCGTATTCGGGGGAGGCGGCACTGAAGCTTTCTTT. It yields the protein CASSVFGGGGTEAFF. The chain couples TRBV9 to TRBJ1-1, with D possibly TRBD1 on 5 matching bases. Per germline, CDR1 SGDLS and CDR2 YYNGEE. The V gene lost 1 base and the J gene lost 4 bases, with 14 bases spanning the gap. This CDR3 comprises 15 residues.

The CDR3 loop reads CASSSLGTGNQPQHF. The CDR3 nucleotides are TGTGCCAGCAGTTCCCTCGGGACAGGCAATCAGCCCCAGCATTTT. The J gene is TRBJ1-5, the V gene TRBV27, with 7 bases identical to TRBD1. The germline V gene has CDR1 MNHEY and CDR2 SMNVEV (reference sequence). Trimming at V came to 4 bases and at J to 2 bases, leaving 5 bases not matched to a gene. CDR3 length equals 15 residues.

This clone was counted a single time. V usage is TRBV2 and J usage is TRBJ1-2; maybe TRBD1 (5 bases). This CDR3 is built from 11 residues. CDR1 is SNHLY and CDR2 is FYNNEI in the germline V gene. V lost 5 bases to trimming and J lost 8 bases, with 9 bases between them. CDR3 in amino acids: CASSYRIGYTF. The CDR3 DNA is TGTGCCAGCAGTTACAGGATCGGCTACACCTTC.

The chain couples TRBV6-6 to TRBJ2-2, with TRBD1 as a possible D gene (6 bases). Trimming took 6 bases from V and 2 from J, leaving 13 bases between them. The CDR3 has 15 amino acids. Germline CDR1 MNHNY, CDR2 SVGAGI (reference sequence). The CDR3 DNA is TGTGCCAGCAGACCCCAGGGGCGAAACACCGGGGAGCTGTTTTTT. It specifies CASRPQGRNTGELFF.

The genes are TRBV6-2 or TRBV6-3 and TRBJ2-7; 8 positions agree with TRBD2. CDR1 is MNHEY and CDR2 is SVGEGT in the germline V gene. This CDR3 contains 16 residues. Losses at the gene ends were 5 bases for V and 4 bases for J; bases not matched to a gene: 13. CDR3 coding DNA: TGTGCCAGCAGTAAGACCCTAGCGGGTGATAAATACGAGCAGTACTTC. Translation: CASSKTLAGDKYEQYF.

CDR3 sequence (DNA): TGTGCCTGGAGTGATGGAGCGGGGGGGCTTGATACGCAGTATTTT. This gives the protein CAWSDGAGGLDTQYF. The J gene is TRBJ2-3, the V gene TRBV30, with TRBD2 matching over 10 bases. V gave up 1 base and J gave up 6 bases; unmatched junction bases: 7. The CDR3 totals 15 residues. CDR1 and CDR2 from the germline V gene are GTSNPN and SVGIG (reference sequence).

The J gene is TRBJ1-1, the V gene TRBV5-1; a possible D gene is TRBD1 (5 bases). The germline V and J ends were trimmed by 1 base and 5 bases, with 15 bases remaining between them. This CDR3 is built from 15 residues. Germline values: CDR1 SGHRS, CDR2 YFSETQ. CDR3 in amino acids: CASSLLYRGTTEAFF. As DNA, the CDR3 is TGCGCCAGCAGCTTGTTGTATCGGGGGACGACTGAAGCTTTCTTT.

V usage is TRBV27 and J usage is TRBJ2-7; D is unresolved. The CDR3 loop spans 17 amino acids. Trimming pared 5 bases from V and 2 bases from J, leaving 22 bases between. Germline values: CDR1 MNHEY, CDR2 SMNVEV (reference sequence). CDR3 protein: CASSPPLLIPGTYEQYF. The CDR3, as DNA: TGTGCCAGCAGTCCACCCCTACTTATTCCAGGAACCTACGAGCAGTACTTC.

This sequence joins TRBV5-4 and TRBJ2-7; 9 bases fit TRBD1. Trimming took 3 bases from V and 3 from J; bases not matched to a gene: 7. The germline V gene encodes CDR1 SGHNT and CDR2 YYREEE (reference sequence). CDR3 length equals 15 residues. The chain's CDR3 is CASSYRDRELYEQYF. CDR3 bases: TGTGCCAGCAGCTATCGGGACAGGGAGCTCTACGAGCAGTACTTC.

CDR3 nucleotides: TGTGCCAGCAGTTTACGGTCGGAGGCTGGTGGCTACACCTTC. Translated, it gives CASSLRSEAGGYTF. The genes are TRBV27 and TRBJ1-2; D gene unclear. CDR3 length equals 14 residues. Germline loops: CDR1 MNHEY, CDR2 SMNVEV (reference sequence). Trimming shortened V by 2 bases and J by 7 bases, and 14 bases separated the two germline ends.

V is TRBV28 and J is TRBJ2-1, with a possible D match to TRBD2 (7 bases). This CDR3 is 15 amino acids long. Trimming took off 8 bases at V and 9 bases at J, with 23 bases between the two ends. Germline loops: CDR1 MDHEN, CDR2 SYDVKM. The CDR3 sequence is CASALPGGTRGEQFF. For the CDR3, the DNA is TGTGCCAGCGCCCTTCCGGGGGGCACGAGAGGTGAGCAGTTCTTC.

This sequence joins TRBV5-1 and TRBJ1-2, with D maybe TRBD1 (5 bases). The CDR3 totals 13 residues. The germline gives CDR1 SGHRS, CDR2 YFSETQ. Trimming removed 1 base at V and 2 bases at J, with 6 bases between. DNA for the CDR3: TGCGCCAGCAGCTTGCCAGGGAACTATGGCTACACCTTC. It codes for CASSLPGNYGYTF.

In DNA, the CDR3 is TGTGCCAGCAGTACCAGGGGGGACCATGGCTACACCTTC. This gives the protein CASSTRGDHGYTF. V is TRBV2 and J is TRBJ1-2; 7 bases are shared with TRBD1. CDR1 and CDR2 from the germline V gene are SNHLY and FYNNEI. The CDR3 has 13 amino acids. V dropped 5 bases and J dropped 6; count of bases not matched to a gene: 6.

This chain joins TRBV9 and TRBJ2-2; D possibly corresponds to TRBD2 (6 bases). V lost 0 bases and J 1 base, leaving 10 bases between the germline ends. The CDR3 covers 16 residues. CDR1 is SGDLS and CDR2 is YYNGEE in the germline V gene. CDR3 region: CASSVDPGVNTGELFF. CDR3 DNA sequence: TGTGCCAGCAGCGTAGACCCGGGGGTGAACACCGGGGAGCTGTTTTTT. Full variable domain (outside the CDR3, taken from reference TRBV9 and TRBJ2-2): DSGVTQTPKHLITATGQRVTLRCSPRSGDLSVYWYQQSLDQGLQFLIQYYNGEERAKGNILERFSAQQFPDLHSELNLSSLELGDSALYFCASSVDPGVNTGELFFGEGSRLTVL.

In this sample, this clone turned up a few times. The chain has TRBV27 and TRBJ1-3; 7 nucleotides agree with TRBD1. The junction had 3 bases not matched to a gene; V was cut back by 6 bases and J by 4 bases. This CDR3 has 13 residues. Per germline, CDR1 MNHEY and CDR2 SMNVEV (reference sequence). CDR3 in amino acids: CASRPTGGNTIYF. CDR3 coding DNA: TGTGCCAGCAGACCGACAGGGGGAAACACCATATATTTT.

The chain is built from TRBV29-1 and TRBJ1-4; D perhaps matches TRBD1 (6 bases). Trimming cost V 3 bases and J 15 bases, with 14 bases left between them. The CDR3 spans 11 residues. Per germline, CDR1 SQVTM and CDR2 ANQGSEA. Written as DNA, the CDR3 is TGCAGCGTTGAGGACCCAGGGGAAGTGTTTTTT. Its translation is CSVEDPGEVFF.

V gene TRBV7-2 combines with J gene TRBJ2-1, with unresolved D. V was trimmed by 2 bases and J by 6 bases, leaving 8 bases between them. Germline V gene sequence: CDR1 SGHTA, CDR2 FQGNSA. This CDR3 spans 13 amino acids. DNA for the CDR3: TGTGCCAGCAGCTTATCAGGCGTCAATGAGCAGTTCTTC. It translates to CASSLSGVNEQFF.

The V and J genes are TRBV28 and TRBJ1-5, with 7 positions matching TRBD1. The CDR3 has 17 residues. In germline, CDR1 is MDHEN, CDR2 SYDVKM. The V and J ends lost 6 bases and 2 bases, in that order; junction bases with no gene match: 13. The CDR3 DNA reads TGTGCCAGCAGCCTATCGTACGGGACAGCTCGCAATCAGCCCCAGCATTTT. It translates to CASSLSYGTARNQPQHF.

For the CDR3, the DNA is TGTGCCAGCAGCTTGCGGCTAGCGGAGAACACCGGGGAGCTGTTTTTT. It encodes CASSLRLAENTGELFF. The chain uses TRBV5-6 and TRBJ2-2, with 7 bases matching TRBD2. This CDR3 comprises 16 residues. Unmatched junction bases numbered 4, after V lost 1 base and J lost 1 base. Germline-derived CDR1 and CDR2 are SGHDT and YYEEEE.